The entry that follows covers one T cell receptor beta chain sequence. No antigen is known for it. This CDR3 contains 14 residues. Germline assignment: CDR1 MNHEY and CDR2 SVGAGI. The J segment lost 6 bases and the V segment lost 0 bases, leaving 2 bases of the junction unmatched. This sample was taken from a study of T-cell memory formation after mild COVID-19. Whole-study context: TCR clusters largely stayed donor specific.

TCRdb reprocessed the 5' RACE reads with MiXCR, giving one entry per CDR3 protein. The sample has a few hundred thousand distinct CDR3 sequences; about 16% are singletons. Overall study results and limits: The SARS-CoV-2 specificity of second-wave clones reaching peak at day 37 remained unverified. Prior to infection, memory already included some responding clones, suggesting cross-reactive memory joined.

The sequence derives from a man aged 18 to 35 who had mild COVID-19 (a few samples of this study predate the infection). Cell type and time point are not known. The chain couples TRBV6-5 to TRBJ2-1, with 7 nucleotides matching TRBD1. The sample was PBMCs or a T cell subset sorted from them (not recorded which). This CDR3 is CASSYSTGVNEQFF. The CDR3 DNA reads TGTGCCAGCAGTTACTCAACAGGGGTCAATGAGCAGTTCTTC.